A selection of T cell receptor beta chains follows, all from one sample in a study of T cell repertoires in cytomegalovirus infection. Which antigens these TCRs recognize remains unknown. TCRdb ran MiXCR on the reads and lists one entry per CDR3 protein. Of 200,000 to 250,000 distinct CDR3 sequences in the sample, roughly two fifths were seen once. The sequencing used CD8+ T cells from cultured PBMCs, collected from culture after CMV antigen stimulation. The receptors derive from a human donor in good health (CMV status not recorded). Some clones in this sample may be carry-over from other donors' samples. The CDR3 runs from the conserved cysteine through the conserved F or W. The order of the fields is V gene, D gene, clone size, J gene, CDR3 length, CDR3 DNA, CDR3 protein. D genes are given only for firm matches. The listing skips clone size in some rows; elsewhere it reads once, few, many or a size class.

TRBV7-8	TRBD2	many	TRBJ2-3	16	TGTGCCAGCAGCTCCGGACTAGCGGGCTTCACAGATACGCAGTATTTT	CASSSGLAGFTDTQYF
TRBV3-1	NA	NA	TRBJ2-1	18	TGTGCCAGCAGCCAAGATTACCCGGCGGGGAGCTCCTACAATGAGCAGTTCTTC	CASSQDYPAGSSYNEQFF
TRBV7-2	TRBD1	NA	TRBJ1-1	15	TGTGCCAGCAGCTTAGTATCTGGGACAGGGGCTGAAGCTTTCTTT	CASSLVSGTGAEAFF
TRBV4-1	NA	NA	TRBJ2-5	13	TGCGCCAGCAGCTACCCAAGAGGAGAGACCCAGTACTTC	CASSYPRGETQYF
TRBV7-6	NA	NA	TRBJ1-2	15	TGTGCCAGCAGCGCCAAGGAGGGCGGCGCTTATGGCTACACCTTC	CASSAKEGGAYGYTF
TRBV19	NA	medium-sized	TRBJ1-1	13	TGTGCCAGTAGTACCCTCGGTCCCACTGAAGCTTTCTTT	CASSTLGPTEAFF
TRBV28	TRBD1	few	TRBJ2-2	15	TGTGCCAGCAGTTTCCAGGGGGCTGACACCGGGGAGCTGTTTTTT	CASSFQGADTGELFF
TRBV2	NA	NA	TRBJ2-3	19	TGTGCCAGCAGTGAAGCGCTTTGGGGGGAGGCCGGGAGCACAGATACGCAGTATTTT	CASSEALWGEAGSTDTQYF
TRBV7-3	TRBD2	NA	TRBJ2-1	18	TGTGCCAGCGGCCCGGGACTAGCGGGGGTGAGCTCCTACAATGAGCAGTTCTTC	CASGPGLAGVSSYNEQFF
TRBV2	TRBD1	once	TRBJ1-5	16	TGTGCCGGCAGTCGTTCGGGACAGGGGTTGGGGCAGCCCCAGCATTTT	CAGSRSGQGLGQPQHF
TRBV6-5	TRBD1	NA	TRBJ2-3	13	TGTGCCAGCAGTCGGGACAGCTTAGATACGCAGTATTTT	CASSRDSLDTQYF
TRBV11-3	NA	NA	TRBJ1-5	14	TGTGCCAGCAGCTTATACCAGGGCCCCCGGACCCAGCATTTT	CASSLYQGPRTQHF
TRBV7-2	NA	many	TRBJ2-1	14	TGTGCCAGCAGCTTATGGAGAGCAAACAATGAGCAGTTCTTC	CASSLWRANNEQFF
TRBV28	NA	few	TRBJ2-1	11	TGTGCCAGCAGGCAAAACAATGAGCAGTTCTTC	CASRQNNEQFF
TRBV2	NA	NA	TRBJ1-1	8	TGTGCCAGCGGGTCCGCTTTCTTT	CASGSAFF
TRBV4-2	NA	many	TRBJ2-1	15	TGTGCCAGCAGCCAAGCCCTCCAGGGGTACAATGAGCAGTTCTTC	CASSQALQGYNEQFF
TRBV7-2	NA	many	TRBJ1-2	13	TGTGCCAGCAGCTTAGGACCGAACTATGGCTACACCTTC	CASSLGPNYGYTF
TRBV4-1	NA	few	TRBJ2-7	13	TGCGCCAGCAGCCCTGGGGCTCGCATGGTGCAGTACTTC	CASSPGARMVQYF
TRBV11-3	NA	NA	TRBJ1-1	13	TGTGCCAGCAGCTTCGCCGACAGGAGTGAAGCTTTCTTT	CASSFADRSEAFF
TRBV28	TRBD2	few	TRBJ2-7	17	TGTGCCAGCAGTTTGGGACTAGCGGGAGGCCTCACCTACGAGCAGTACTTC	CASSLGLAGGLTYEQYF
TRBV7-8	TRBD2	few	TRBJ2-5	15	TGTGCCAGCAGAAAAATGGCGGGGGGGGGAGAGACCCAGTACTTC	CASRKMAGGGETQYF
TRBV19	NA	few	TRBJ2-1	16	TGTGCCAGTAGTATAGACTTGGACAGCTCCTACAATGAGCAGTTCTTC	CASSIDLDSSYNEQFF
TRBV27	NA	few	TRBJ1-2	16	TGTGCCAGCAGTTTGCAGAACCCGGCAATCAACTATGGCTACACCTTC	CASSLQNPAINYGYTF
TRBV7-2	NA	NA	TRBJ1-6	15	TGTGCCAGCAGCTCCGATTTAGGGTATAATTCACCCCTCCACTTT	CASSSDLGYNSPLHF
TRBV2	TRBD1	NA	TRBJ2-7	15	TGTGCCAGCAGTGAGGCGGACAGGGGACACTACGAGCAGTACTTC	CASSEADRGHYEQYF
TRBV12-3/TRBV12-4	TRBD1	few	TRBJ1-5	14	TGTGCCAGAGAGGGGGCAGGGAAGAATCAGCCCCAGCATTTT	CAREGAGKNQPQHF
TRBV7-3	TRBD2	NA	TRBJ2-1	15	TGTGCCAGCAGCCTGCTAGCGGCGAGCTACAATGAGCAGTTCTTC	CASSLLAASYNEQFF
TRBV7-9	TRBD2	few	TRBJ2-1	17	TGTGCCAGCAGCCCACGAGCCCCGGGACTAGCGGGAGGAGAGCAGTTCTTC	CASSPRAPGLAGGEQFF
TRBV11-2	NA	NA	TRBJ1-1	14	TGTGCCAGCAGCTTTTCATTCGGGAGCCTTGAGGCTTTCTTT	CASSFSFGSLEAFF
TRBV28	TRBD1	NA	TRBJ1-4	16	TGTGCCAGCAGTAGGGACAGGGTGCGGACTAATGAAAAACTGTTTTTT	CASSRDRVRTNEKLFF
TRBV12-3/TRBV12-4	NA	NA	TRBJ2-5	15	TGTGCCAGCAGTTTCGGCGGCGCGGGCCAAGAGACCCAGTACTTC	CASSFGGAGQETQYF
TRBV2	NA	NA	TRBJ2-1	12	TGTGCCAGCAGCGGGACATCGCATGAGCAGTTCTTC	CASSGTSHEQFF
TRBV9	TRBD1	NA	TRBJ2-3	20	TGTGCCAGCAGCATCCCAGGGGGAGTCGACATTAGCGCCCTCACAGATACGCAGTATTTT	CASSIPGGVDISALTDTQYF
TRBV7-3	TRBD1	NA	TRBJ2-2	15	TGTGCCAGCAGTCCCGGGACAGCGAACACCGGGGAGCTGTTTTTT	CASSPGTANTGELFF
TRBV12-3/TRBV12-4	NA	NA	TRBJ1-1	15	TGTGCCAGCAGTTTAGAGGGCGGTGAGAACACTGAAGCTTTCTTT	CASSLEGGENTEAFF
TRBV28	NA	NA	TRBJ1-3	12	TGTGCCAGCCGCTTCTCTGGAAACACCATATATTTT	CASRFSGNTIYF
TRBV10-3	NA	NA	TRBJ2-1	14	TGTGCCATCAGTGAGTTGGGAGACTACAATGAGCAGTTCTTC	CAISELGDYNEQFF
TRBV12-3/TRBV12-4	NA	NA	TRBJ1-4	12	TGTGCCAGCAGTCCCTCCCCAGAAAAACTGTTTTTT	CASSPSPEKLFF
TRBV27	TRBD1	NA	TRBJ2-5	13	TGTGCCAGGGGACAGGGGGCTTATGAGACCCAGTACTTC	CARGQGAYETQYF
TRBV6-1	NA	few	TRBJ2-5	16	TGTGCCAGCAGTGAAGTATACAGGCAAGAGGGGGAGACCCAGTACTTC	CASSEVYRQEGETQYF
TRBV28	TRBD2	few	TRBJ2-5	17	TGTGCCAGCAGCCTGCTTTCGATAGCGGGAGGGCCGGAGACCCAGTACTTC	CASSLLSIAGGPETQYF
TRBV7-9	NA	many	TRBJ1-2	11	TGTGCCAGCAGCTTAGTCTCTGGCTACACCTTC	CASSLVSGYTF
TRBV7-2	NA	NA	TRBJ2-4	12	TGTGCCCCACCGAGGGACTTGTACATTCAGTACTTC	CAPPRDLYIQYF
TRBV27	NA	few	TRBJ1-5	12	TGTGCCGCGGGCGATAGCAATCAGCCCCAGCATTTT	CAAGDSNQPQHF
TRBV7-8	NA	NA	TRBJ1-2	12	TGTGCCAGCAGCTTAAACAGGGATGGCTACACCTTC	CASSLNRDGYTF
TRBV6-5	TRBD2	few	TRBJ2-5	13	TGTGCCAGCAAGGTAGCGGGGGGTGAGACCCAGTACTTC	CASKVAGGETQYF
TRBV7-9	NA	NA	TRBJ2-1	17	TGTGCCAGCAGCTTAGAATCGATGACGAAGTTCTACAATGAGCAGTTCTTC	CASSLESMTKFYNEQFF
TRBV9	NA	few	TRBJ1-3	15	TGTGCCAGCAGCGGCGGATCCCACTCTGGAAACACCATATATTTT	CASSGGSHSGNTIYF
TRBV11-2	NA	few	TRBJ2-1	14	TGTGCCAGCAGCTTAGATGGTCTAGCCAATGAGCAGTTCTTC	CASSLDGLANEQFF
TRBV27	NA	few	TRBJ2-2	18	TGTGCCAGCAGTTCAGTCCCCCCCGGGGCGGAGAACACCGGGGAGCTGTTTTTT	CASSSVPPGAENTGELFF
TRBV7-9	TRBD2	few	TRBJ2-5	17	TGTGCCAGCAGCTCGCGGACTAGCGGGAGAAGGAGAGAGACCCAGTACTTC	CASSSRTSGRRRETQYF
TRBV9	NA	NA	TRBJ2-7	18	TGTGCCAGCAGCACCCCCTCGGGATCCCAGTCTGGCTCCTACGAGCAGTACTTC	CASSTPSGSQSGSYEQYF
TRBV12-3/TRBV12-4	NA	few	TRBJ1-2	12	TGTGCCAGCAGCTTACAGGGATATGGCTACACCTTC	CASSLQGYGYTF
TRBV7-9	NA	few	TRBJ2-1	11	TGTGCCAGCGGGTGGGGCAATGAGCAGTTCTTC	CASGWGNEQFF
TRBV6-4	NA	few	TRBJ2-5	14	TGTGCCAGCAGTGAGTATGGAGGCCAAGAGACCCAGTACTTC	CASSEYGGQETQYF
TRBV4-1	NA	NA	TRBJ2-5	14	TGCGCCAGCAGCCAAGACCCGACAGAAGAGACCCAGTACTTC	CASSQDPTEETQYF
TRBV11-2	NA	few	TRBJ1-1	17	TGTGCCAGCAGCCCTTGGGGGGGGAGACACGAGAACACTGAAGCTTTCTTT	CASSPWGGRHENTEAFF
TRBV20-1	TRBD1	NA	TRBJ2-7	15	TGCAGTGCTATAGGGACAGCCATGTTTCCCTACGAGCAGTACTTC	CSAIGTAMFPYEQYF
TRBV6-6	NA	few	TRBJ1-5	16	TGTGCCAGCAGTTACTCGGCCGGAGCTAGCAATCAGCCCCAGCATTTT	CASSYSAGASNQPQHF